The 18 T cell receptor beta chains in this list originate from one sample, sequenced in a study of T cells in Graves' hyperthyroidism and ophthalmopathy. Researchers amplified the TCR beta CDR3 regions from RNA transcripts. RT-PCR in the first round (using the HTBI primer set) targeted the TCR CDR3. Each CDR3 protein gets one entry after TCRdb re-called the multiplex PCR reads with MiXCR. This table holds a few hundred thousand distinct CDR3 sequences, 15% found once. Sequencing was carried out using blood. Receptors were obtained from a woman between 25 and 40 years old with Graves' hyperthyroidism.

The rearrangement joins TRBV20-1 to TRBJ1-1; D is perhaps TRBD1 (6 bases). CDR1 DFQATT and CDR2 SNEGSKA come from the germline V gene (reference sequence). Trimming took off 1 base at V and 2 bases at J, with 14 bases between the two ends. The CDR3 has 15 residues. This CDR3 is CSARVPGHYNTEAFF. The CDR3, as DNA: TGCAGTGCTAGAGTTCCGGGACACTACAACACTGAAGCTTTCTTT.

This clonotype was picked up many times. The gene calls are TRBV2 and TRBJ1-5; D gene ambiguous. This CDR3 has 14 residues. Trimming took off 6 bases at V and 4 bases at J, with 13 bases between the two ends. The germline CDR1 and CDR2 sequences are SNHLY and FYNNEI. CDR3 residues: CASRTRGRNQPQHF. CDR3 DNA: TGTGCCAGCAGAACCAGAGGGCGTAATCAGCCCCAGCATTTT.

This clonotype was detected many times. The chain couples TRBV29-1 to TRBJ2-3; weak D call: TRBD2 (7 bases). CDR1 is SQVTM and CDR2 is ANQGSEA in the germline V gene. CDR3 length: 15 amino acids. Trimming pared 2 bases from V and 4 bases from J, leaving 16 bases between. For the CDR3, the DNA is TGCAGCGTTGAATTTCGAGGGGGGGCTTCAGATACGCAGTATTTT. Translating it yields CSVEFRGGASDTQYF.

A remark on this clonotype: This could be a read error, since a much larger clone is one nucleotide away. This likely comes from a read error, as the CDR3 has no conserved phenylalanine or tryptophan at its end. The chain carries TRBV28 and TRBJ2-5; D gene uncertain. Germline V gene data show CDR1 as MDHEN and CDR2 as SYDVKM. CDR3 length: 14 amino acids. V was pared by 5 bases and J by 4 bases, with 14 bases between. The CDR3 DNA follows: TGTGCCAGCAGTACGCCCGGGTGGGCAGAGACCCAGTACCTC. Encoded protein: CASSTPGWAETQYL.

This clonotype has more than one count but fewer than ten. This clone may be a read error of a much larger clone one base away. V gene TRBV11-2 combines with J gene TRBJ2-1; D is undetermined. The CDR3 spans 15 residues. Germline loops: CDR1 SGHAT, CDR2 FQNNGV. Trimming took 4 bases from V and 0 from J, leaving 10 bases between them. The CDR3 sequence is CASSSSSSSYNEQFF. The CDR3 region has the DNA TGTGCCAGCAGCTCATCATCCAGCTCCTACAATGAGCAGTTCTTC.

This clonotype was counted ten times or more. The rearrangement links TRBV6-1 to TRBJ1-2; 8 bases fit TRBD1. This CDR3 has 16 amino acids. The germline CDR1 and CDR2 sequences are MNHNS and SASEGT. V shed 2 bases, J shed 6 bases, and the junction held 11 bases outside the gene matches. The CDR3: CASSESRVRGRDGYTF. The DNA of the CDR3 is TGTGCCAGCAGTGAAAGTCGGGTCAGGGGGCGAGATGGCTACACCTTC.

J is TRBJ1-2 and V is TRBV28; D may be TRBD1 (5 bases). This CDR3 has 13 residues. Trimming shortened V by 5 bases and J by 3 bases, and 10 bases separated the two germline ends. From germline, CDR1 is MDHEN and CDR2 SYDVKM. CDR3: CASSGDRYYGYTF. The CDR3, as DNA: TGTGCCAGCAGTGGGGACCGCTACTATGGCTACACCTTC.

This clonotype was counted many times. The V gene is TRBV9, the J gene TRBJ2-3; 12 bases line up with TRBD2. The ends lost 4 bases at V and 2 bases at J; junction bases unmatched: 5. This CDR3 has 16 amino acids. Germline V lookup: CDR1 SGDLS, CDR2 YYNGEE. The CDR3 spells CASSTLAGGTTDTQYF. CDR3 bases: TGTGCCAGCAGCACACTAGCGGGAGGAACCACAGATACGCAGTATTTT.

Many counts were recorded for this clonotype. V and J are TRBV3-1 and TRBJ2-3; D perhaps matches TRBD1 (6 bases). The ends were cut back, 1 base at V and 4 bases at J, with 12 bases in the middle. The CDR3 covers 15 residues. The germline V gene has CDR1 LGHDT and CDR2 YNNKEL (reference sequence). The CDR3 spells CASSQVWGQADTQYF. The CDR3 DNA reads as TGTGCCAGCAGCCAAGTTTGGGGGCAGGCAGATACGCAGTATTTT.

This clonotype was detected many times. CDR3 bases: TGCAGTGCTAGAGTGGGACAAGGATGGGGGGGACAAGAGACCCAGTACTTC. Its protein product is CSARVGQGWGGQETQYF. The V gene is TRBV20-1, the J gene TRBJ2-5; TRBD2 might be the D (7 bases). The V end lost 1 base, the J end lost 2 bases, and 20 bases lay between the germline ends. The CDR3 is 17 amino acids. Germline V lookup: CDR1 DFQATT, CDR2 SNEGSKA (reference sequence).

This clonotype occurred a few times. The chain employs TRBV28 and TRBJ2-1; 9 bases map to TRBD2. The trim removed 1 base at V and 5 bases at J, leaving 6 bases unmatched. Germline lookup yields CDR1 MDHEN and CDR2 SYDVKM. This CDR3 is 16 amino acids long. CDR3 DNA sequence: TGTGCCAGCAGTTTATTTGGCGGGGGGGGGGACAATGAGCAGTTCTTC. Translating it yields CASSLFGGGGDNEQFF.

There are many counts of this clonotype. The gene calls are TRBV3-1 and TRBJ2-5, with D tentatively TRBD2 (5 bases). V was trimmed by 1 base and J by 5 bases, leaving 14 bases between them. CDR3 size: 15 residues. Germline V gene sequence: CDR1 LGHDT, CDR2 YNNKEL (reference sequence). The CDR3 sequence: CASSQGGEGWETQYF. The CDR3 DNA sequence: TGTGCCAGCAGCCAAGGGGGAGAGGGCTGGGAGACCCAGTACTTC.

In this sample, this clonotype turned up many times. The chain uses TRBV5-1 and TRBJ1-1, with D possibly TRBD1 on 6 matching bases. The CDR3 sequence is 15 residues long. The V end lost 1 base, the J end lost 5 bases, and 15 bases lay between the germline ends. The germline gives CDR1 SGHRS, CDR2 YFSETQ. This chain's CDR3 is CASSLRGPVGTEAFF. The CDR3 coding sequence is TGCGCCAGCAGCTTGCGGGGGCCCGTGGGGACTGAAGCTTTCTTT.

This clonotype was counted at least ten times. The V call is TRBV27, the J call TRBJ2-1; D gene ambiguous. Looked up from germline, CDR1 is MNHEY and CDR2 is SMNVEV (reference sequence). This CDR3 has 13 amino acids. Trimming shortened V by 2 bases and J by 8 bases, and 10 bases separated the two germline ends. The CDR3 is CASSLAKRYEQFF. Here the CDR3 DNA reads TGTGCCAGCAGTTTAGCTAAGAGATATGAGCAGTTCTTC.

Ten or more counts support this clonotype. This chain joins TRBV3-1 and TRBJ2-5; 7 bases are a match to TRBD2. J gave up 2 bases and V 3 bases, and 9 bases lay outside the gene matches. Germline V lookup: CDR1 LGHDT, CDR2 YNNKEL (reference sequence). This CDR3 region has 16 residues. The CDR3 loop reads CASSQEWGSGQETQYF. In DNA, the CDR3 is TGTGCCAGCAGCCAGGAATGGGGTAGCGGGCAAGAGACCCAGTACTTC.

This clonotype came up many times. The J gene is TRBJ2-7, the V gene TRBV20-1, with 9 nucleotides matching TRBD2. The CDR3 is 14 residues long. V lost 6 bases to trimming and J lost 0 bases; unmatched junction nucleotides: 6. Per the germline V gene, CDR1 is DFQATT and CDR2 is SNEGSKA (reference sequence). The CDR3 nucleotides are TGCAGTGCGCGCAGCGGGAGGACCTCCTACGAGCAGTACTTC. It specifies CSARSGRTSYEQYF.

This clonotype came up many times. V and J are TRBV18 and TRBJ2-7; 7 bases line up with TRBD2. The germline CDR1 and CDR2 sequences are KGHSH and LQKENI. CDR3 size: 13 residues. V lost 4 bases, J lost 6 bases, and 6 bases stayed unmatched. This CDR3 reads CASSLAERGEQYF. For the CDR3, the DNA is TGTGCCAGCTCACTAGCGGAGCGGGGCGAGCAGTACTTC.

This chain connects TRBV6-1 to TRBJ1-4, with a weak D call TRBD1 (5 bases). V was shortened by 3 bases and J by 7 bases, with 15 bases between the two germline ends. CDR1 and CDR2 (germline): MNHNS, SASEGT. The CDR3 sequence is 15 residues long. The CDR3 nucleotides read TGTGCCAGCAGTGAGGGGGGGGGGTCCGGTGAAAAACTGTTTTTT. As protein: CASSEGGGSGEKLFF.